The clone carrying this T cell receptor beta chain has more than one count but fewer than ten. Its cognate antigen is unknown. The data were obtained in a study of blood T cells in healthy people across ages. Study-wide results and limits: Relative to aged donors, long-lived donors carried more naive CD4+ cells and displayed higher diversity. Roughly linearly, TCR beta diversity per million T cells fell as age increased.

The CDR3 runs 14 residues. The germline CDR1 and CDR2 sequences are SGHRS and YFSETQ. The V gene lost 4 bases and the J gene lost 7 bases, with 17 bases spanning the gap. Isolated per sample were at least 6 million PBMCs. Primers used in a second PCR of about 7 to 12 cycles were a sample-barcoded 5' primer and a J-beta primer mix. The study obtained at least 3 million CDR3-containing paired-end reads from every sample. TCRdb itself ran the 5' RACE reads through MiXCR, one entry per CDR3 protein. This sample has approximately 730,000 distinct CDR3 sequences, with roughly 50% found just once. Specimen: blood. The receptor was derived from a man at least 80 years old in good health. The J gene is TRBJ1-2, the V gene TRBV5-1; D is perhaps TRBD1 (5 bases). CDR3 DNA sequence: TGCGCCAGCAGCGACCTGACAGCCAAGTTTGGCTACACCTTC. It codes for CASSDLTAKFGYTF. Full variable domain (rest looked up from reference TRBV5-1 and TRBJ1-2): KAGVTQTPRYLIKTRGQQVTLSCSPISGHRSVSWYQQTPGQGLQFLFEYFSETQRNKGNFPGRFSGRQFSNSRSEMNVSTLELGDSALYLCASSDLTAKFGYTFGSGTRLTVV.